Following are 29 T cell receptor beta chains from one sample sequenced in a study of blood T cell repertoires in COVID-19. TCRdb's table, derived via immunoSEQ multiplex PCR, lists solely in-frame clones and lacks some. The sample has hundreds of thousands of clones; approximately 86% are singletons. Material for sequencing was peripheral blood. Source of these receptors: a man between 18 and 29 years old with active or convalescent COVID-19.

V gene TRBV9 combines with J gene TRBJ2-4; maybe TRBD2 (5 bases). The V gene's germline CDR1 is SGDLS and CDR2 YYNGEE. The CDR3 covers 13 residues. Trimming pared 0 bases from V and 8 bases from J, leaving 9 bases between. CDR3 region: CASSVADGDIQYF. CDR3 DNA: TGTGCCAGCAGCGTAGCCGACGGGGACATTCAGTACTTC.

There are a few counts of this clone. The chain combines TRBV7-9 with TRBJ1-1; a possible D gene is TRBD1 (5 bases). The CDR3 covers 14 residues. Trimming took 5 bases from V and 2 from J, leaving 12 bases between them. Germline values: CDR1 SEHNR, CDR2 FQNEAQ (reference sequence). The CDR3 loop is CASSPGTSNTEAFF. The DNA for the CDR3 is TGTGCCAGCAGCCCGGGGACTTCAAACACTGAAGCTTTCTTT. The whole variable domain, remainder taken from reference TRBV7-9 and TRBJ1-1, is DTGVSQNPRHKITKRGQNVTFRCDPISEHNRLYWYRQTLGQGPEFLTYFQNEAQLEKSRLLSDRFSAERPKGSFSTLEIQRTEQGDSAMYLCASSPGTSNTEAFFGQGTRLTVV.

The table lists this clone with a few counts. J is TRBJ1-1 and V is TRBV19; 7 positions match TRBD1. CDR1 is LNHDA and CDR2 is SQIVND in the germline V gene (reference sequence). This CDR3 comprises 15 residues. Trimming at V came to 6 bases and at J to 0 bases, leaving 7 bases not matched to a gene. The CDR3 DNA is TGTGCCAGTAGACGCCGCGGGACAGTGAACACTGAAGCTTTCTTT. Protein sequence: CASRRRGTVNTEAFF.

The chain joins TRBV11-2 to TRBJ2-7; D is unclear. Germline V gene sequence: CDR1 SGHAT, CDR2 FQNNGV. The CDR3 has 15 amino acids. V lost 2 bases to trimming and J lost 2 bases, with 13 bases between them. The CDR3 reads CASSLSTQPAYEQYF. In DNA form, the CDR3 reads TGTGCCAGCAGCTTATCGACTCAACCCGCCTACGAGCAGTACTTC.

The V gene is TRBV7-9, the J gene TRBJ1-1; D is ambiguous. Trimming shortened V by 5 bases and J by 4 bases, and 8 bases separated the two germline ends. The V gene's germline CDR1 is SEHNR and CDR2 FQNEAQ (reference sequence). The length of the CDR3 is 12 residues. The CDR3 loop reads CASSQRATEAFF. In DNA, the CDR3 is TGTGCCAGCAGCCAGAGGGCCACTGAAGCTTTCTTT.

V usage is TRBV12-5 and J usage is TRBJ2-4; weak D call: TRBD1 (5 bases). The V gene lost 5 bases and the J gene lost 0 bases, with 11 bases spanning the gap. The V gene's germline CDR1 is LGHNT and CDR2 FRNRAP. This CDR3 comprises 15 residues. The CDR3 loop is CASGSDRLAKNIQYF. The CDR3 DNA reads as TGTGCTAGTGGTAGTGACAGACTAGCCAAAAACATTCAGTACTTC.

This clone was detected a few times. The V gene is TRBV5-1, the J gene TRBJ2-2, with a tentative D call TRBD1 (5 bases). Germline V gene sequence: CDR1 SGHRS, CDR2 YFSETQ. Between the trimmed V and J ends, which lost 4 bases and 6 bases, there was a span of 10 bases. The CDR3 is 13 amino acids. The CDR3 coding sequence is TGCGCCAGCAGCCGCGACAGCTCCGGGGAGCTGTTTTTT. The encoded protein is CASSRDSSGELFF.

The CDR3 coding sequence is TGTGCCAGCAGTGAAGTGGGATGGGGCCGCTATGAGCAGTTCTTC. This sequence encodes CASSEVGWGRYEQFF. This chain links TRBV2 with TRBJ2-1; a possible D gene is TRBD1 (5 bases). CDR3 length: 15 residues. Trimming removed 1 base from V and 8 bases from J, with 15 bases in between. Germline V gene lookup returns CDR1 SNHLY and CDR2 FYNNEI.

The V gene is TRBV29-1, the J gene TRBJ1-1; D gene unclear. With 1 base removed from V and 0 bases from J, the gap between germline ends came to 15 bases. Germline-derived CDR1 and CDR2 are SQVTM and ANQGSEA. The CDR3 spans 16 residues. The CDR3 bases are TGCAGCGTTGAAGGGGGTATCGGGGAGCTGAACACTGAAGCTTTCTTT. It codes for CSVEGGIGELNTEAFF.

The chain has TRBV3-1 (or the pseudogene TRBV3-2) and TRBJ2-3; D possibly corresponds to TRBD2 (7 bases). This CDR3 has 14 amino acids. CDR1 is LGHDT, CDR2 YNNKEL, per germline (reference sequence). V lost 4 bases to trimming and J lost 4 bases, with 12 bases between them. The chain's CDR3 is CASSPGGQSDTQYF. The CDR3 DNA is TGTGCCAGCAGCCCCGGGGGGCAGTCAGATACGCAGTATTTT.

The V gene is TRBV5-4, the J gene TRBJ2-1; D may be TRBD1 (6 bases). Germline V gene data show CDR1 as SGHNT and CDR2 as YYREEE (reference sequence). Trimming pared 3 bases from V and 0 bases from J, leaving 13 bases between. This CDR3 is built from 16 residues. The CDR3 DNA follows: TGTGCCAGCAGCTCAACCGGACAGACCTCCTACAATGAGCAGTTCTTC. Amino acid sequence: CASSSTGQTSYNEQFF.

The chain joins TRBV9 to TRBJ2-7; no clear D. Germline V gives CDR1 SGDLS, CDR2 YYNGEE. Trimming shortened V by 5 bases and J by 7 bases, and 25 bases separated the two germline ends. The CDR3 consists of 16 residues. CDR3 bases: TGTGCCAGCAGTTCAGGTGGAACGAATTGGTCCCGAGAGCAGTACTTC. It specifies CASSSGGTNWSREQYF. Full variable domain (outside the CDR3, taken from reference TRBV9 and TRBJ2-7): DSGVTQTPKHLITATGQRVTLRCSPRSGDLSVYWYQQSLDQGLQFLIQYYNGEERAKGNILERFSAQQFPDLHSELNLSSLELGDSALYFCASSSGGTNWSREQYFGPGTRLTVT.

The V call is TRBV9, the J call TRBJ1-4; TRBD1 agrees at 8 bases. V lost 4 bases to trimming and J lost 7 bases; unmatched junction nucleotides: 15. The CDR3 runs to 17 residues. CDR1 is SGDLS and CDR2 is YYNGEE in the germline V gene. The CDR3 nucleotides read TGTGCCAGCAGCAGTACCCCGGATAGGACAGGGTTTGAAAAACTGTTTTTT. As protein: CASSSTPDRTGFEKLFF.

The chain combines TRBV6-5 with TRBJ1-1; D is uncertain. Germline V gene data show CDR1 as MNHEY and CDR2 as SVGAGI. This CDR3 is 12 amino acids long. The CDR3: CVPAVRHTEAFF. As DNA, the CDR3 is TGTGTGCCAGCGGTAAGGCACACTGAAGCTTTCTTT.

This chain connects TRBV12-5 to TRBJ1-2; 7 bases match TRBD1. This CDR3 has 14 amino acids. The trim removed 4 bases at V and 8 bases at J, leaving 10 bases unmatched. Germline CDR1 and CDR2: LGHNT and FRNRAP. CDR3 nucleotide sequence: TGTGCTAGTGGTTCCGCGGAGGGGGCTCGAGGCTACACCTTC. This encodes CASGSAEGARGYTF.

This chain links TRBV7-9 with TRBJ1-1; the D is unclear. The V gene lost 7 bases and the J gene lost 0 bases, with 15 bases spanning the gap. This CDR3 spans 15 amino acids. Germline CDR1 and CDR2: SEHNR and FQNEAQ (reference sequence). The CDR3 nucleotides are TGTGCCAGCACCGTCGGGTACGCCATGAACACTGAAGCTTTCTTT. Its protein product is CASTVGYAMNTEAFF.

The V gene is TRBV9, the J gene TRBJ1-1; D gene unclear. Germline V lookup: CDR1 SGDLS, CDR2 YYNGEE. The ends were cut back, 4 bases at V and 3 bases at J, with 13 bases in the middle. This CDR3 contains 14 residues. The CDR3 DNA sequence: TGTGCCAGCAGCAGACGGCAGGTGGACACTGAAGCTTTCTTT. It specifies CASSRRQVDTEAFF. Supplemented by reference TRBV9 and TRBJ1-1, the full variable domain reads DSGVTQTPKHLITATGQRVTLRCSPRSGDLSVYWYQQSLDQGLQFLIQYYNGEERAKGNILERFSAQQFPDLHSELNLSSLELGDSALYFCASSRRQVDTEAFFGQGTRLTVV.

The chain combines TRBV29-1 with TRBJ1-5; TRBD1 matches at 7 bases. Per germline, CDR1 SQVTM and CDR2 ANQGSEA. V lost 6 bases and J lost 5; bases outside the gene matches: 4. The CDR3 sequence is 12 residues long. CDR3: CSVSTGDQPQHF. The DNA of the CDR3 is TGCAGCGTCTCTACAGGGGATCAGCCCCAGCATTTT.

The chain carries TRBV5-1 and TRBJ1-1, with D possibly being TRBD1 (6 bases). V was shortened by 3 bases and J by 2 bases, with 11 bases between the two germline ends. Germline values: CDR1 SGHRS, CDR2 YFSETQ. The CDR3 extends over 14 amino acids. The CDR3 sequence is CASSWGTLNTEAFF. CDR3 nucleotide sequence: TGCGCCAGCAGCTGGGGGACACTCAACACTGAAGCTTTCTTT.

The V call is TRBV6-6, the J call TRBJ2-7; D remains unclear. Germline values: CDR1 MNHNY, CDR2 SVGAGI (reference sequence). This CDR3 is 13 amino acids long. V dropped 6 bases and J dropped 3 bases, with 12 bases sitting between them. The CDR3 spells CASSHSSIYEQYF. CDR3 nucleotide sequence: TGTGCCAGCAGCCACTCGTCCATCTACGAGCAGTACTTC.

This chain uses TRBV3-1 (or the pseudogene TRBV3-2) with TRBJ1-4, with D uncertain. The CDR3 sequence is 15 residues long. Trimming pared 1 base from V and 8 bases from J, leaving 14 bases between. Germline V gene sequence: CDR1 LGHDT, CDR2 YNNKEL (reference sequence). The DNA of the CDR3 is TGTGCCAGCAGCCAAGCTGGGGTAAGCGGGGAAAAACTGTTTTTT. Translated: CASSQAGVSGEKLFF.

J is TRBJ2-1 and V is TRBV11-3, with TRBD2 identical over 13 bases. The CDR3 runs 16 residues. Germline V gene sequence: CDR1 SGHNT, CDR2 YENEEA. Trimming cost V 1 base and J 7 bases; bases outside gene matches: 4. The CDR3 here is CASSLGLAGGRNEQFF. CDR3 nucleotide sequence: TGTGCCAGCAGCTTAGGACTAGCGGGGGGTAGGAATGAGCAGTTCTTC.

The rearrangement joins TRBV6-5 to TRBJ1-4, with TRBD1 matching 9 bases. V was pared by 4 bases and J by 11 bases, with 11 bases of the junction left unmatched. In germline, CDR1 is MNHEY, CDR2 SVGAGI. This CDR3 has 15 amino acids. The CDR3 is CASSSAGQGAGKLFF. CDR3 bases: TGTGCCAGCAGTTCCGCGGGACAGGGAGCCGGGAAACTGTTTTTT.

The chain is built from TRBV7-7 and TRBJ2-5; 7 bases fit TRBD2. Germline-derived CDR1 and CDR2 are SSHAT and FNYEAQ (reference sequence). Trimming removed 0 bases from V and 2 bases from J; junction bases left unmatched: 3. The CDR3 runs to 15 residues. CDR3 sequence reads: CASSLAPGLQETQYF. The CDR3, as DNA: TGTGCCAGCAGCTTAGCCCCGGGACTACAAGAGACCCAGTACTTC.

The chain combines TRBV5-1 with TRBJ2-3; D remains unclear. CDR1 is SGHRS and CDR2 is YFSETQ in the germline V gene. V shed 3 bases and J shed 3 bases, with 14 bases lying between them. The CDR3 is made up of 15 amino acids. The CDR3 loop reads CASSSASAPTDTQYF. Written as DNA, the CDR3 is TGCGCCAGCAGCTCAGCGAGCGCACCGACAGATACGCAGTATTTT.

The J gene is TRBJ2-7, the V gene TRBV4-1, with D perhaps TRBD1 (5 bases). With 2 bases removed from V and 3 bases from J, the gap between germline ends came to 11 bases. The CDR3 has 14 amino acids. From germline, CDR1 is MGHRA and CDR2 YSYEKL. Here the CDR3 reads CASSQPTADYEQYF. DNA of the CDR3: TGCGCCAGCAGCCAACCGACAGCCGACTACGAGCAGTACTTC.

This sequence joins TRBV29-1 and TRBJ1-3; D is unresolved. The germline CDR1 and CDR2 sequences are SQVTM and ANQGSEA. V was cut by 7 bases and J by 0 bases, with 10 bases left in between. CDR3 length: 13 residues. CDR3 in amino acids: CSAIPSSGNTIYF. The CDR3 DNA reads as TGCAGCGCAATACCCAGCTCTGGAAACACCATATATTTT.

The V gene is TRBV4-3, the J gene TRBJ1-1, with 7 positions matching TRBD1. Germline V gene sequence: CDR1 LGHNA, CDR2 YSLEER. The CDR3 totals 15 residues. The trim removed 3 bases at V and 0 bases at J, leaving 4 bases unmatched. The CDR3 reads CASSHPGQMNTEAFF. The DNA for the CDR3 is TGCGCCAGCAGCCATCCGGGACAGATGAACACTGAAGCTTTCTTT.

Of note for this clone: An end of the junction does not agree with germline; a read error may underlie this. This chain links TRBV5-6 with TRBJ1-1; D unclear. The CDR3 length is 15 residues. Per germline, CDR1 SGHDT and CDR2 YYEEEE. The CDR3 DNA reads TGTGCCAGCAGCTTGAGAGGCCCTCTGAACGCTGAAGCTTTCTTT. As protein: CASSLRGPLNAEAFF.